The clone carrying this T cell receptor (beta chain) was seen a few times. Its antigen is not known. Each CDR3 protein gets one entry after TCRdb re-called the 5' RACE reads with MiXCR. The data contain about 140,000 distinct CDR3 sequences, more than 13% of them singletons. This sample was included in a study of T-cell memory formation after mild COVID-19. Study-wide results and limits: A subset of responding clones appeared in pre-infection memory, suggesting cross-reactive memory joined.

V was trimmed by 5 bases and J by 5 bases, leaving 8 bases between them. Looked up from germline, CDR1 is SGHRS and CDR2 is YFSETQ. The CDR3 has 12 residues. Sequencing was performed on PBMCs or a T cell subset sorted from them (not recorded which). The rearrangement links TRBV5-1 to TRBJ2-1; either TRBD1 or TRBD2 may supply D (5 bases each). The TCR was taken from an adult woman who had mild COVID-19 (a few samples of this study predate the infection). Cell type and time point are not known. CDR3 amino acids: CASRGPDNEQFF. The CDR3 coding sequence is TGCGCCAGCAGGGGACCCGACAATGAGCAGTTCTTC.